One sample yielded the 27 T cell receptor beta chains listed below, sequenced in a study of blood T cells in healthy people across ages. With a J-beta primer mix and a sample-barcoded 5' primer, a second PCR ran about 7 to 12 cycles. A single record per CDR3 protein comes from TCRdb applying MiXCR to the 5' RACE reads. This sample has 800,000 or so distinct CDR3 sequences, with just under 25% found just once. Another study also made use of these data, one on T cells of mothers and their children.

The sequenced sample was blood. The receptors derive from a boy aged 5-17 years in good health.

This clonotype was seen a handful of times. The chain couples TRBV18 to TRBJ1-1; D is unresolved. Trimming removed 3 bases at V and 0 bases at J, with 20 bases between. The CDR3 length is 18 residues. Germline V gives CDR1 KGHSH, CDR2 LQKENI. CDR3 bases: TGTGCCAGCTCACCCCGTCAGGCGTTACGAATCATGAACACTGAAGCTTTCTTT. It encodes CASSPRQALRIMNTEAFF. The full variable domain, its missing parts supplied by reference TRBV18 and TRBJ1-1, is NAGVMQNPRHLVRRRGQEARLRCSPMKGHSHVYWYRQLPEEGLKFMVYLQKENIIDESGMPKERFSAEFPKEGPSILRIQQVVRGDSAAYFCASSPRQALRIMNTEAFFGQGTRLTVV.

J is TRBJ1-1 and V is TRBV27; a possible D gene is TRBD1 (6 bases). CDR3 length: 15 amino acids. Germline values: CDR1 MNHEY, CDR2 SMNVEV (reference sequence). V was cut by 4 bases and J by 4 bases, with 16 bases left in between. CDR3 sequence (DNA): TGTGCCAGCAGTTCCCAACAGGGTATGGGCACTGAAGCTTTCTTT. It is translated as CASSSQQGMGTEAFF.

This clonotype was counted many times. This chain links TRBV7-9 with TRBJ2-1, with 9 bases lining up with TRBD2. CDR1 and CDR2 from the germline V gene are SEHNR and FQNEAQ (reference sequence). CDR3 size: 14 residues. V shed 6 bases, J shed 8 bases, and the junction held 8 bases outside the gene matches. The CDR3 DNA reads as TGTGCCAGCAGTAGGACTAGCGTCACCGATGAGCAGTTCTTC. Translated: CASSRTSVTDEQFF.

The CDR3 nucleotides read TGCGCCAGCAGCCAAGGCCGACTAGCGGGAGACACAGATACGCAGTATTTT. Its translation: CASSQGRLAGDTDTQYF. The chain recombines TRBV4-3 with TRBJ2-3, with 12 bases that match TRBD2. Germline V gives CDR1 LGHNA, CDR2 YSLEER. There are 17 residues in the CDR3. The V and J ends lost 1 base and 2 bases, in that order; junction bases with no gene match: 4.

J is TRBJ2-2 and V is TRBV7-8; TRBD1 matches at 8 bases. Unmatched junction bases numbered 12, after V lost 5 bases and J lost 4 bases. The CDR3 totals 17 residues. Germline V gives CDR1 SGHVS, CDR2 FQNEAQ. The CDR3 reads CASSTLADRVLTGELFF. CDR3 DNA: TGTGCCAGCAGCACTCTGGCGGACAGGGTTCTCACCGGGGAGCTGTTTTTT.

This clonotype has more than one count but fewer than ten. The chain carries TRBV18 and TRBJ1-1, with a weak D call TRBD1 (6 bases). The germline CDR1 and CDR2 sequences are KGHSH and LQKENI. This CDR3 spans 14 amino acids. V gave up 2 bases and J gave up 4 bases, with 11 bases separating them. CDR3 sequence reads: CASSPTGKSTEAFF. In DNA form, the CDR3 reads TGTGCCAGCTCACCAACAGGGAAGAGCACTGAAGCTTTCTTT. The full variable domain, with the rest looked up from reference TRBV18 and TRBJ1-1, is NAGVMQNPRHLVRRRGQEARLRCSPMKGHSHVYWYRQLPEEGLKFMVYLQKENIIDESGMPKERFSAEFPKEGPSILRIQQVVRGDSAAYFCASSPTGKSTEAFFGQGTRLTVV.

V is TRBV27 and J is TRBJ1-2; D gene unclear. With 2 bases removed from V and 6 bases from J, the gap between germline ends came to 7 bases. This CDR3 has 12 amino acids. Germline loops: CDR1 MNHEY, CDR2 SMNVEV (reference sequence). The CDR3 DNA reads TGTGCCAGCAGTTTAAAAGGAAATGGCTACACCTTC. It encodes CASSLKGNGYTF.

This clonotype was observed a handful of times. The CDR3 is CASYVVTDTQYF. CDR3 DNA sequence: TGTGCCAGTTACGTGGTCACAGATACGCAGTATTTT. The V gene is TRBV2, the J gene TRBJ2-3; D is unresolved. This CDR3 has 12 residues. The germline gives CDR1 SNHLY, CDR2 FYNNEI. Trimming left V 9 bases short and J 2 bases short, with 9 bases between.

This clonotype turned up a few times. The rearrangement joins TRBV2 to TRBJ2-1; D not certain. The assigned J gene may be wrong: the sequence end matches TRBJ2-5 better. The CDR3 runs 15 residues. Germline CDR1 is SNHLY and CDR2 is FYNNEI. The CDR3 DNA reads as TGTGCCAGCAGTGAAGCGCTTCCCGGCTCCGAGTCCCAGTACTTC. Its protein product is CASSEALPGSESQYF.

The V call is TRBV7-3, the J call TRBJ1-2; D not resolved. Trimming pared 5 bases from V and 2 bases from J, leaving 15 bases between. CDR3 length: 15 residues. Per germline, CDR1 SGHTA and CDR2 FQGTGA. The CDR3 loop reads CASSLDSTPNYGYTF. In nucleotides, the CDR3 is TGTGCCAGCAGCCTAGATTCTACACCCAACTATGGCTACACCTTC.

This clonotype was detected a few times. The chain employs TRBV29-1 and TRBJ2-7; 8 bases fit TRBD2. The CDR3 has 15 residues. From germline, CDR1 is SQVTM and CDR2 ANQGSEA. V was pared by 7 bases and J by 6 bases, with 17 bases of the junction left unmatched. CDR3 bases: TGCAGCGGTGGAAACGTAGCGGGGACGGGCGGCGAGCAGTACTTC. Encoded protein: CSGGNVAGTGGEQYF.

This clonotype was seen more than once but under ten times. The V and J genes are TRBV6-4 and TRBJ2-1; 7 positions match TRBD1. Germline V gives CDR1 MRHNA, CDR2 SNTAGT. The CDR3 contains 13 residues. V shed 5 bases and J 8 bases; nucleotides not matched to a gene: 6. Here the CDR3 reads CASSPTGTDEQFF. The CDR3 DNA is TGTGCCAGCAGTCCGACAGGGACCGATGAGCAGTTCTTC.

At least ten counts were recorded for this clonotype. The chain carries TRBV4-1 and TRBJ2-4; 7 bases map to TRBD2. Trimming cost V 0 bases and J 3 bases; bases outside gene matches: 5. The germline V gene has CDR1 MGHRA and CDR2 YSYEKL. The length of the CDR3 is 16 residues. The CDR3 is CASSQDNAGDKNIQYF. The CDR3 nucleotides read TGCGCCAGCAGCCAAGATAACGCGGGGGACAAAAACATTCAGTACTTC.

V and J are TRBV18 and TRBJ1-4, with D unclear. This CDR3 spans 13 amino acids. Trimming stripped 4 bases from V and 7 bases from J, with 10 bases between. CDR1 is KGHSH and CDR2 is LQKENI in the germline V gene. The DNA of the CDR3 is TGTGCCAGCTCACACAAACCAGGTGAAAAACTGTTTTTT. It is translated as CASSHKPGEKLFF.

The sample holds many counts of this clonotype. The chain has TRBV13 and TRBJ2-7; possibly TRBD2 for D (6 bases). CDR1 is PRHDT and CDR2 is FYEKMQ in the germline V gene (reference sequence). V dropped 8 bases and J dropped 5 bases, with 16 bases sitting between them. The CDR3 consists of 13 residues. The CDR3 region is CASSIRRGDEQYF. For the CDR3, the DNA is TGTGCCAGCTCCATCCGGAGGGGTGACGAGCAGTACTTC.

This clonotype has a single count. The gene calls are TRBV29-1 and TRBJ2-7, with D unresolved. The J call may be wrong; the DNA end is better matched by TRBJ2-1. The length of the CDR3 is 11 residues. CDR1 is SQVTM, CDR2 ANQGSEA, per germline. This CDR3 is CSVYSYNEQFF. CDR3 sequence (DNA): TGCAGCGTTTACTCGTACAATGAGCAGTTCTTC.

This clonotype showed up just a few times. The V gene is TRBV28, the J gene TRBJ2-1; TRBD1 might be the D (6 bases). V was pared by 7 bases and J by 9 bases, with 25 bases between. Germline lookup yields CDR1 MDHEN and CDR2 SYDVKM. There are 16 residues in the CDR3. In DNA form, the CDR3 reads TGTGCCAGCACCATATCAGGGGCTAAACTTCTCTCTGAGCAGTTCTTC. It codes for CASTISGAKLLSEQFF. Using reference TRBV28 and TRBJ2-1 for the parts outside the CDR3, the full variable domain is DVKVTQSSRYLVKRTGEKVFLECVQDMDHENMFWYRQDPGLGLRLIYFSYDVKMKEKGDIPEGYSVSREKKERFSLILESASTNQTSMYLCASTISGAKLLSEQFFGPGTRLTVL.

The V call is TRBV12-3 or TRBV12-4, the J call TRBJ2-5; 12 bases map to TRBD2. TRBJ2-1 explains the end of the DNA better; the J call may be wrong. The length of the CDR3 is 15 residues. CDR3 protein: CASSSSGGARDEQFF. CDR3 DNA sequence: TGTGCCAGCAGCTCTAGCGGGGGGGCCCGGGATGAGCAGTTCTTC.

J is TRBJ1-1 and V is TRBV25-1; D perhaps matches TRBD1 (5 bases). V lost 10 bases to trimming and J lost 0 bases, with 18 bases between them. Germline V CDR1 and CDR2: MGHDK, SYGVNS. This CDR3 has 15 residues. The CDR3 region is CATSVYRDLNTEAFF. In DNA form, the CDR3 reads TGTGCCACCTCAGTTTACCGGGACCTGAACACTGAAGCTTTCTTT.

J is TRBJ2-7 and V is TRBV12-3 or TRBV12-4; D possibly uses TRBD1 or TRBD2 (5 bases each). V was shortened by 2 bases and J by 6 bases, with 17 bases between the two germline ends. The CDR3 is made up of 15 amino acids. The CDR3 region is CASSLLGRGLREQYF. CDR3 sequence (DNA): TGTGCCAGCAGTTTACTAGGACGGGGCCTACGCGAGCAGTACTTC.

The chain employs TRBV5-1 and TRBJ1-4; TRBD1 might be the D (5 bases). V was pared by 4 bases and J by 8 bases, with 15 bases between. CDR3 length: 14 residues. Germline lookup yields CDR1 SGHRS and CDR2 YFSETQ. CDR3 residues: CASSQGGREEKLFF. CDR3 bases: TGCGCCAGCAGCCAGGGAGGGAGAGAGGAAAAACTGTTTTTT.

The rearrangement uses TRBV2 and TRBJ1-2; TRBD1 matches 7 bases. The CDR3 is made up of 15 amino acids. V shed 6 bases and J 3 bases; nucleotides not matched to a gene: 10. Per germline, CDR1 SNHLY and CDR2 FYNNEI. In DNA, the CDR3 is TGTGCCAGCAGCGAAACAGGGGTTCCCTACTATGGCTACACCTTC. Its translation is CASSETGVPYYGYTF.

There are a few counts of this clonotype. The chain employs TRBV11-1 and TRBJ2-1; the match to TRBD2 covers 8 bases. The J call is uncertain, as TRBJ2-7 better fits the DNA end. Germline loops: CDR1 SGHAT, CDR2 FQDESV (reference sequence). This CDR3 contains 16 residues. The CDR3 protein is CASSSPVGGVLAEQYF. The CDR3 nucleotides read TGTGCCAGCAGCTCCCCCGTCGGGGGGGTGCTTGCCGAGCAGTACTTC.

The chain uses TRBV4-2 and TRBJ2-1; 10 bases align to TRBD1. V dropped 6 bases and J dropped 3; count of bases not matched to a gene: 2. In germline, CDR1 is LGHNA, CDR2 YNFKEQ. The CDR3 contains 14 residues. The CDR3 reads CASSWTGGYNEQFF. CDR3 nucleotides: TGTGCCAGCAGTTGGACAGGGGGCTACAATGAGCAGTTCTTC.

J is TRBJ2-5 and V is TRBV29-1; D unclear. Trimming stripped 6 bases from V and 5 bases from J, with 10 bases between. The CDR3 extends over 11 amino acids. Germline loops: CDR1 SQVTM, CDR2 ANQGSEA. The CDR3 here is CSVAPEETQYF. The CDR3 DNA reads TGCAGCGTGGCCCCGGAGGAGACCCAGTACTTC.

Written as DNA, the CDR3 is TGTGCCAGCAGTTTCGGTAATTCGGGGGTTACTGAAGCTTTCTTT. The encoded protein is CASSFGNSGVTEAFF. The V and J genes are TRBV28 and TRBJ1-1; D may be TRBD1 (5 bases). The germline gives CDR1 MDHEN, CDR2 SYDVKM. The CDR3 is 15 residues long. Trimming took off 3 bases at V and 5 bases at J, with 16 bases between the two ends. The complete variable domain, with remaining parts taken from reference TRBV28 and TRBJ1-1, reads DVKVTQSSRYLVKRTGEKVFLECVQDMDHENMFWYRQDPGLGLRLIYFSYDVKMKEKGDIPEGYSVSREKKERFSLILESASTNQTSMYLCASSFGNSGVTEAFFGQGTRLTVV.

This clonotype came up once. As DNA, the CDR3 is TGTGCCAGCAGTTTGGGTATGGGGTTTCAGCCCCAGCATTTT. It codes for CASSLGMGFQPQHF. The chain links TRBV27 to TRBJ1-5; D unclear. The V gene lost 3 bases and the J gene lost 6 bases, with 12 bases spanning the gap. Germline V lookup: CDR1 MNHEY, CDR2 SMNVEV (reference sequence). There are 14 residues in the CDR3.